This TCR beta chain was sequenced in a study of shared clonotypes between healthy human individuals. Positive CCR7 selection of CD45RO-negative cells yielded the naive CD8 cells, and terminally differentiated effector memory CD45RA+ cells were excluded. V lost 8 bases and J lost 0; bases outside the gene matches: 2. Per the germline V gene, CDR1 is MNHNS and CDR2 is SASEGT. The CDR3 has 14 residues. Clones were sequenced by immunoSEQ multiplex PCR, and TCRdb holds only the in-frame ones, with some missing. The sample has about 2 million clones; about 95% are singletons. The V call is TRBV6-1, the J call TRBJ2-2; 8 nucleotides match TRBD2. Source material: naive CD8+ T cells sorted from blood. This TCR was sampled from a man aged 18 to 29 in good health. CDR3 sequence reads: CASSSGSNTGELFF. CDR3 nucleotide sequence: TGTGCCAGCTCTAGCGGGTCGAACACCGGGGAGCTGTTTTTT.